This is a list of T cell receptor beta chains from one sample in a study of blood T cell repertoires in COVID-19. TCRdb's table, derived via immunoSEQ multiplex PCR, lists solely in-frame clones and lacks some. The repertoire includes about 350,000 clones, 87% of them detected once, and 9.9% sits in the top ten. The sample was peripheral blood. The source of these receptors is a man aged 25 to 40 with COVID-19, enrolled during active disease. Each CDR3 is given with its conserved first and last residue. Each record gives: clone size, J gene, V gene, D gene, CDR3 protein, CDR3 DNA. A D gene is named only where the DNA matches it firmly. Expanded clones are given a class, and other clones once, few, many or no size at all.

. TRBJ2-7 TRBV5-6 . CASSLVFREQYF TGTGCCAGCAGCTTGGTATTCCGCGAGCAGTACTTC
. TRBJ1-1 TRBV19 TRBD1 CASSPRTGGTEAFF TGTGCCAGTAGTCCCCGGACAGGGGGCACTGAAGCTTTCTTT
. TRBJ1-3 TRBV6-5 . CASRRDQGNGNTIYF TGTGCCAGCAGACGAGATCAGGGGAACGGAAACACCATATATTTT
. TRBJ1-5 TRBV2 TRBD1 CASTLGTGFGQPQHF TGTGCCAGCACGTTAGGGACAGGGTTCGGTCAGCCCCAGCATTTT
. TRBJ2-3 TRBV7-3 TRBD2 CASSAGTSGATDTQYF TGTGCCAGCAGCGCCGGGACTAGCGGGGCAACAGATACGCAGTATTTT
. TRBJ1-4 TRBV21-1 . CASSRRTGANEKLFF TGTGCCAGCAGCCGACGGACAGGGGCGAATGAAAAACTGTTTTTT
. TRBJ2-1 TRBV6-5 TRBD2 CASSLLAGLYNEQFF TGTGCCAGCAGCCTCCTAGCGGGACTTTACAATGAGCAGTTCTTC
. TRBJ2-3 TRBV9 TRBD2 CASTKREGSDTQYF TGTGCCAGCACCAAGCGGGAGGGCTCTGATACGCAGTATTTT
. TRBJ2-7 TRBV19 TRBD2 CASSASGSMNEQYF TGTGCCAGTAGTGCAAGCGGGAGTATGAACGAGCAGTACTTC
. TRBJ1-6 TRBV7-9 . CASSWTDLSSPLHF TGTGCCAGCAGCTGGACAGACCTCAGCTCACCCCTCCACTTT
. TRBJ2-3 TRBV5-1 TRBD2 CASSQPPGLSTDTQYF TGCGCCAGCAGCCAACCGCCGGGACTAAGCACAGATACGCAGTATTTT
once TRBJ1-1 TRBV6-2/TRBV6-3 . CASSPPHRQPNTEAFF TGTGCCAGCAGCCCCCCCCACAGACAGCCGAACACTGAAGCTTTCTTT
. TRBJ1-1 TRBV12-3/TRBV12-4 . CASSWEGNTEAFF TGTGCCAGCAGTTGGGAGGGGAACACTGAAGCTTTCTTT
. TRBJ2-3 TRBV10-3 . CATGLTRGIDTQYF TGTGCCACCGGACTGACCCGAGGGATAGATACGCAGTATTTT
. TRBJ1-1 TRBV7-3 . CASSQTGFATEAFF TGTGCCAGCAGCCAGACCGGGTTTGCCACTGAAGCTTTCTTT
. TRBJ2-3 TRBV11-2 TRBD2 CASSLDGSGRAQDTQYF TGTGCCAGCAGCTTAGACGGGAGCGGGAGGGCCCAAGATACGCAGTATTTT
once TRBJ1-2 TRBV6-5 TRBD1 CASSSRGLVYGYTF TGTGCCAGCAGTTCGAGGGGGCTTGTCTATGGCTACACCTTC
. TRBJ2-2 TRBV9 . CASSKGAGDTGELFF TGTGCCAGCTCAAAAGGGGCAGGGGACACCGGGGAGCTGTTTTTT
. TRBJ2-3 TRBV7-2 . CASILGGSTDTQYF TGTGCCAGCATCTTGGGCGGGAGCACAGATACGCAGTATTTT
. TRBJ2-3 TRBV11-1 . CASRSGEHTQYF TGTGCCAGCCGTAGCGGAGAGCATACGCAGTATTTT
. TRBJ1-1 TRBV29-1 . CSAPSGKEAFF TGCAGCGCTCCATCCGGGAAAGAAGCTTTCTTT
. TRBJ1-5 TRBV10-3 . CAIRADSSNQPQHF TGTGCCATCAGGGCGGACAGCTCAAATCAGCCCCAGCATTTT
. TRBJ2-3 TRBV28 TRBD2 CASSSIGTSATDTQYF TGTGCCAGCAGTAGTATAGGGACTAGCGCCACAGATACGCAGTATTTT
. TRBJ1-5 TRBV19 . CASSMVGNQPQHF TGTGCCAGTAGTATGGTCGGGAATCAGCCCCAGCATTTT
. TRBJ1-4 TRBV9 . CASSVWSGEGATNEKLFF TGTGCCAGCAGCGTATGGAGTGGGGAAGGGGCAACTAATGAAAAACTGTTTTTT
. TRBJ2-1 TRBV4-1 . CASSQDLLAGRINEQFF TGCGCCAGCAGCCAAGATTTACTAGCTGGGCGGATCAATGAGCAGTTCTTC
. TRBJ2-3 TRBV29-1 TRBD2 CSAGTSLTYTDTQYF TGCAGCGCGGGGACTAGCCTTACTTACACAGATACGCAGTATTTT
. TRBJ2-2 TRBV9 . CASSSIGSGTGELFF TGTGCCAGCAGCTCGATCGGTAGCGGCACCGGGGAGCTGTTTTTT
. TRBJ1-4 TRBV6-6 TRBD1 CASSYSGQGNEKLFF TGTGCCAGCAGTTACTCGGGACAGGGGAATGAAAAACTGTTTTTT
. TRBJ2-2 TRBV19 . CASSIVPGVAGELFF TGTGCCAGTAGTATAGTCCCAGGGGTCGCCGGGGAGCTGTTTTTT
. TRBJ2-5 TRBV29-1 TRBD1 CSLADRGGETQYF TGCAGCCTGGCGGACAGGGGAGGAGAGACCCAGTACTTC
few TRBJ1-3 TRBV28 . CASSLSAGGNTIYF TGTGCCAGCAGTTTATCGGCGGGTGGAAACACCATATATTTT
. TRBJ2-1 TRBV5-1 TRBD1 CASSSGQDWNNEQFF TGCGCCAGCAGCTCCGGACAGGACTGGAACAATGAGCAGTTCTTC
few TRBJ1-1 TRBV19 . CATESHTEAFF TGTGCCACCGAGTCGCACACTGAAGCTTTCTTT
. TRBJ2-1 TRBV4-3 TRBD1 CASSQDNKIGRGHYNEQFF TGCGCCAGCAGCCAAGATAATAAGATTGGCAGGGGGCACTACAATGAGCAGTTCTTC
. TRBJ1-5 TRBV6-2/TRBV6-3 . CASSKRDHSAGNQPQHF TGTGCCAGCAGTAAGAGGGATCACTCGGCGGGCAATCAGCCCCAGCATTTT
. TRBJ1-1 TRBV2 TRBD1 CASSSDRGGDTEAFF TGTGCCAGCAGCTCCGACAGGGGAGGGGACACTGAAGCTTTCTTT
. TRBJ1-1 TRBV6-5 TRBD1 CASRRDRVKTEAFF TGTGCCAGCAGGAGAGACAGGGTTAAGACTGAAGCTTTCTTT
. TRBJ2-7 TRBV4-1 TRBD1 CASSPLKQTGTGGSYEQYF TGCGCCAGCAGCCCCCTGAAACAAACCGGGACAGGGGGCTCCTACGAGCAGTACTTC
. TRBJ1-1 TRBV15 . CATSRDSGIGAEAFF TGTGCCACCAGCAGAGATTCAGGGATTGGCGCTGAAGCTTTCTTT
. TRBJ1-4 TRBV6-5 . CASSLPYDSAGEKLFF TGTGCCAGCAGTTTACCCTACGATTCGGCGGGTGAAAAACTGTTTTTT
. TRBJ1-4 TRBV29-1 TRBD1 CSVWDRGKGEKLFF TGCAGCGTTTGGGACAGGGGGAAGGGTGAAAAACTGTTTTTT
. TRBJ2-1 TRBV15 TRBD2 CATSRSLAGGRINEQFF TGTGCCACCAGCAGGTCTTTGGCGGGGGGGAGGATCAATGAGCAGTTCTTC
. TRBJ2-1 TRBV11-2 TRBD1 CASSLDQGTDLYNEQFF TGTGCCAGCAGCTTAGATCAGGGGACAGACCTCTACAATGAGCAGTTCTTC
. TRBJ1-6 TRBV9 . CASSANNSPLHF TGTGCCAGCAGCGCAAATAATTCACCCCTCCACTTT
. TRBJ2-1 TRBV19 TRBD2 CASSAGTSGRHEQFF TGTGCCAGTAGTGCAGGGACTAGCGGGAGGCATGAGCAGTTCTTC
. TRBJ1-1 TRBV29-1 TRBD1 CSVGAQGANTEAFF TGCAGCGTTGGGGCCCAGGGGGCGAACACTGAAGCTTTCTTT
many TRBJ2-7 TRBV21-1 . CASSRGGVKEQYF TGTGCCAGCAGCAGAGGGGGGGTTAAGGAGCAGTACTTC
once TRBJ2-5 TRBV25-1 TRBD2 CASSEAGALETQYF TGTGCCAGCAGTGAAGCGGGAGCCTTGGAGACCCAGTACTTC
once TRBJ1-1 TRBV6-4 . CASSAQAFGTEAFF TGTGCCAGCAGTGCACAGGCCTTTGGCACTGAAGCTTTCTTT
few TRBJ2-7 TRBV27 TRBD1 CASSLRSGQDEQYF TGTGCCAGCAGTTTACGATCAGGACAGGACGAGCAGTACTTC
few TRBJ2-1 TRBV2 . CASREYRATYNEQFF TGTGCCAGCAGGGAATACAGGGCTACCTACAATGAGCAGTTCTTC
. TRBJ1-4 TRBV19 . CASSIVSTSRLFF TGTGCCAGTAGTATAGTCTCCACTTCTAGACTGTTTTTT
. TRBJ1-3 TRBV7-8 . CASSSPTTGNTIYF TGTGCCAGCAGCTCGCCGACAACCGGAAACACCATATATTTT
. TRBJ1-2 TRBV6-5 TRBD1 CASRRTGNYGYTF TGTGCCAGCAGACGGACAGGGAACTATGGCTACACCTTC
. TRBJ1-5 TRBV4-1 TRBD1 CASSPTGGGMDSNQPQHF TGCGCCAGCAGCCCCACAGGGGGCGGCATGGATAGCAATCAGCCCCAGCATTTT
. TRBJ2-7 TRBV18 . CASSPAGAGEQYF TGTGCCAGCTCCCCGGCGGGGGCGGGCGAGCAGTACTTC
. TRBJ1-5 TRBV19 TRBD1 CASSSVDRDNQPQHF TGTGCCAGTAGTTCGGTTGACAGGGACAATCAGCCCCAGCATTTT
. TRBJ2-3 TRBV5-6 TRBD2 CASSLGGGASDTQYF TGTGCCAGCAGCTTGGGCGGGGGGGCATCAGATACGCAGTATTTT